This T cell receptor beta chain was found in a study of monozygotic twins with inflammatory bowel disease. About this clonotype: Its cognate antigen is unknown.

Germline CDR1 reads SQVTM; CDR2 reads ANQGSEA. The CDR3 totals 13 residues. Per individual sample, eight separate reactions were used to make cDNA. With the 5' RACE reads reprocessed, TCRdb shows one record per CDR3 protein and no DNA. The sample data list approximately 300,000 distinct CDR3 sequences. Donors each contributed one blood sample measuring 2 to 3 ml. Findings and limits, study-wide: Distinction of different T cell subtypes was not possible.

The specimen sequenced was blood. The clonotype was recovered from a human donor with ulcerative colitis or Crohn's disease, or a healthy co-twin of an affected twin (not recorded which). V is TRBV29-1 and J is TRBJ2-7; as DNA is missing, the TRBD1 call by TCRdb cannot be tested. This chain's CDR3 is CSAAVTQGYEQYF.